This T cell receptor beta chain was obtained from a study of shared clonotypes between healthy human individuals. CDR3 size: 11 residues. CDR1 is MNHNY, CDR2 SVGAGI, per germline (reference sequence). V was trimmed by 10 bases and J by 3 bases, leaving 8 bases between them. TCRdb's copy holds only in-frame clones and misses some; the assay was immunoSEQ multiplex PCR. The sample records about 1.5 million clones, approximately 98% being singletons. This chain uses TRBV6-6 with TRBJ2-3, with TRBD1 as a possible D gene (6 bases). This clonotype originated in a man in his thirties or forties in good health. The sample consisted of naive CD4+ T cells sorted from blood. Subset in this sample: CD45RA+ positively selected. The DNA of the CDR3 is TGTGCCATCGGGACAACAGATACGCAGTATTTT. It translates to CAIGTTDTQYF.